This TCR beta chain appears in the sequencing data of a study of blood T cell repertoires in COVID-19. Original processing methods: Amplification from reference gene primers served as the basis for estimated nucleated cell counts. The assay was immunoSEQ multiplex PCR, and TCRdb's table has in-frame clones only and misses some. V and J calls and clone size follow that table, whereas D and trimming were derived from the DNA. The sample has some 200,000 clones; approximately 82% are singletons. Trimming removed 2 bases at V and 2 bases at J, with 7 bases between. This CDR3 is built from 13 residues. CDR1 is LGHNT, CDR2 FRNRAP, per germline.

The genes are TRBV12-5 and TRBJ2-7; the D gene is possibly TRBD1 (6 bases). The receptor was isolated from a human donor with acute or convalescent COVID-19. The donor label of this sample is uncertain. Specimen: peripheral blood. The CDR3, as DNA: TGTGCTAGTGGTTTGACAGGGACCTACGAGCAGTACTTC. Its protein is CASGLTGTYEQYF.